Here is one T cell receptor (beta chain) with its context. This sample was taken from a study of T cell responses to AZD1222 COVID-19 vaccine. Sequencing was performed with immunoSEQ multiplex PCR; in TCRdb, only in-frame clones are kept and a portion is missing. The sample holds approximately 80,000 clones, 75% to 90% seen once. The V gene's germline CDR1 is SGHTA and CDR2 FQGTGA. V lost 5 bases and J lost 7; bases outside the gene matches: 7. The CDR3 is 14 amino acids. V and J are TRBV7-3 and TRBJ2-1, with 8 bases aligning to TRBD1. The clonotype originates from an adult who received the AZD1222 COVID-19 vaccine. The sequenced sample was peripheral blood, obtained 28 days after the second AZD1222 dose. The CDR3 DNA is TGTGCCAGCAGCGCCAGACAGGGGATGAATGAGCAGTTCTTC. This gives the protein CASSARQGMNEQFF.